This section outlines one T cell receptor (beta chain) sequence together with its context. Its antigen is unidentified. All gene names here are mouse names. The read stops 1 residue short of the end of the CDR3; the missing end is completed from the germline J gene. Assay used: immunoSEQ multiplex PCR; TCRdb lists only in-frame clones, some missing. The sample comprises roughly 4,800 clones, approximately 50% of which are singletons, and approximately 7% rests with the top ten. These data are taken from a study of tissue T cells after allogeneic stem cell transplantation. Study-level points and caveats: Only a limited share of tissue TCRs appeared in blood or spleen. Few T cell clones were shared across patients, but motif clusters showed tissue-specific shared signatures.

The V and J ends lost 2 bases and 4 bases respectively, with 8 bases between them. Germline CDR1 reads KGHPV; CDR2 reads FQNQEV (reference sequence). There are 13 residues in the CDR3. Time point: mouse harvest day 7 after allogeneic transplant. Tail vein injection delivered 10^7 T-cell-depleted bone marrow cells and 10^6 splenic CD5+ T cells. The sequence came from a female BALB/c mouse given C57BL/6 T cells with graft-versus-host disease after an allogeneic hematopoietic cell transplant. The sequencing sample was made of gut tissue. The genes are TRBV26 and TRBJ1-1; a weak D match, TRBD1 (5 bases). Partial CDR3 DNA: TGTGCCAGCAGTCTGGCGGGGGGCACAGAAGTCTTC. This gives the protein CASSLAGGTEVF. The CDR3 in its entirety is CASSLAGGTEVFF.